This T cell receptor beta chain stems from a study of blood T cell repertoires in COVID-19. At the level of the study: Samples came from the United States, Italy and Spain, spanning acute and convalescent COVID-19. Sources were T cells, B-cell-depleted T cells, or PBMCs; the material itself was cDNA or gDNA.

Germline V gene sequence: CDR1 SGHRS, CDR2 YFSETQ. V was clipped by 4 bases and J by 8 bases; unmatched bases: 13. CDR3 length equals 15 residues. As handled by the study authors: How many nucleated cells were present was estimated from reference gene primer amplification. Using immunoSEQ multiplex PCR, the repertoire was profiled, and TCRdb retains in-frame clones only, with some absent. That table furnishes V, J and clone size, whereas the DNA furnished D and trimming. The data hold about 170,000 clones, with roughly 80% observed a single time. Sample: peripheral blood. This TCR was recovered from a man between 60 and 75 years old with acute or convalescent COVID-19. The V and J genes are TRBV5-1 and TRBJ1-1; 8 bases agree with TRBD1. CDR3 region: CASSPRTGIGPEAFF. The CDR3 DNA follows: TGCGCCAGCAGCCCCCGGACAGGGATAGGTCCCGAAGCTTTCTTT.